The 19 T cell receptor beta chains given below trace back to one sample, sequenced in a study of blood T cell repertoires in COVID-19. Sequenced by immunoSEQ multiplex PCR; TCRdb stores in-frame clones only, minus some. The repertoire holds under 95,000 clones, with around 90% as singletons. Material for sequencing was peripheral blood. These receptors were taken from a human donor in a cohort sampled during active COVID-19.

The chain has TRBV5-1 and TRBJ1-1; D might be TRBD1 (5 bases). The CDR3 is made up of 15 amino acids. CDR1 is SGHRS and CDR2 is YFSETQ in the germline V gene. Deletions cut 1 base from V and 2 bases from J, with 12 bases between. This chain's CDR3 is CASSLSGGGNTEAFF. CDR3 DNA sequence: TGCGCCAGCAGCTTGTCGGGGGGAGGAAACACTGAAGCTTTCTTT.

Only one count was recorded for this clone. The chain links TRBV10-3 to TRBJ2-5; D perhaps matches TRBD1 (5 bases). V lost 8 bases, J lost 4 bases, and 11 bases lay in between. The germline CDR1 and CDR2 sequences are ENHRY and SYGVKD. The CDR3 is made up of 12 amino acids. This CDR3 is CAIGAERETQYF. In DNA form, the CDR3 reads TGTGCCATCGGGGCGGAAAGAGAGACCCAGTACTTC.

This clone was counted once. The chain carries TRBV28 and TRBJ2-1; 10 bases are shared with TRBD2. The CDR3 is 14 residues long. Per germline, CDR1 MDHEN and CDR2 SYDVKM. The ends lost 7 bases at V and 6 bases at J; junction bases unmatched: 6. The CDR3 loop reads CASIQRGGRNEQFF. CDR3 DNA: TGTGCCAGCATACAGCGGGGGGGCCGCAATGAGCAGTTCTTC.

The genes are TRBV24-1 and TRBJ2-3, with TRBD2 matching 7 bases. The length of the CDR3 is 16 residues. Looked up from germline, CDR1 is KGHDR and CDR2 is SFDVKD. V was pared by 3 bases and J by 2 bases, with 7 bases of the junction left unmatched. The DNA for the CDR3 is TGTGCCACCAGTGATCGAGCGGGACCTACCACAGATACGCAGTATTTT. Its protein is CATSDRAGPTTDTQYF.

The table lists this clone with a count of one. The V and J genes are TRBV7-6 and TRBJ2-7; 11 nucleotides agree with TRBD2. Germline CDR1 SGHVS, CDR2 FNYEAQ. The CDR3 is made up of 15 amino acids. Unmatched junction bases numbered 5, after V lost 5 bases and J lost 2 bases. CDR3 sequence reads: CASSVGTSGAYEQYF. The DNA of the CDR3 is TGTGCCAGCAGCGTAGGGACTAGCGGAGCCTACGAGCAGTACTTC.

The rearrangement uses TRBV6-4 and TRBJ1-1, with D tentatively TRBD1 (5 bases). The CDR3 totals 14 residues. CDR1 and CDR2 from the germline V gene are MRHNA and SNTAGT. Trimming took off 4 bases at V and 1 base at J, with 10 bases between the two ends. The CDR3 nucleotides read TGTGCCAGCAGTGCCCAAGGACAGAACACTGAAGCTTTCTTT. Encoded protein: CASSAQGQNTEAFF.

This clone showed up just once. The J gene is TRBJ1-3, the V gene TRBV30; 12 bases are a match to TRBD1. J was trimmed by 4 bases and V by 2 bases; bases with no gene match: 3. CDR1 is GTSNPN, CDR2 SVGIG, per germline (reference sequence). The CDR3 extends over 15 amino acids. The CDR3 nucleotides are TGTGCCTGGAGTCGGGACAGGGGGCTCGGAAACACCATATATTTT. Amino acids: CAWSRDRGLGNTIYF.

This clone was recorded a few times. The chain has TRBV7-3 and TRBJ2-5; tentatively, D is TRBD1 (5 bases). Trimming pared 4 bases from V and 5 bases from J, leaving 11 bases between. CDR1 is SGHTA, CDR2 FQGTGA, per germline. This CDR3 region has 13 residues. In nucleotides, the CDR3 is TGTGCCAGCAGCTCCAGGGATGGGGAGACCCAGTACTTC. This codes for CASSSRDGETQYF.

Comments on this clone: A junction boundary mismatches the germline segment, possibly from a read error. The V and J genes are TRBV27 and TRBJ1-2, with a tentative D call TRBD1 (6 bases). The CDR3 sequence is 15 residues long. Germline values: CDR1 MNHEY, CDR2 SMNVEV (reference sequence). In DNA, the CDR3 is TGTGCCAGCAGCCTGGGGGCCGGGGCTAACTATGGCCACACCTTC. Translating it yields CASSLGAGANYGHTF.

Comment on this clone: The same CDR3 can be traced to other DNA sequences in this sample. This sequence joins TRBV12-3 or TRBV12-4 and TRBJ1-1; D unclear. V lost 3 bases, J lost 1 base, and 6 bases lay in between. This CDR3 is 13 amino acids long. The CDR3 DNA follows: TGTGCCAGCAGTTTTTCAGGGAACACTGAAGCTTTCTTT. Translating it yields CASSFSGNTEAFF.

The CDR3 coding sequence is TGTGCCAGTCAGCGGGACGAGGGGGGGGAGACCCAGTACTTC. It codes for CASQRDEGGETQYF. The chain joins TRBV25-1 to TRBJ2-5; the D gene is possibly TRBD2 (7 bases). This CDR3 is 14 amino acids long. Germline V lookup: CDR1 MGHDK, CDR2 SYGVNS. V shed 9 bases and J shed 5 bases, with 19 bases lying between them.

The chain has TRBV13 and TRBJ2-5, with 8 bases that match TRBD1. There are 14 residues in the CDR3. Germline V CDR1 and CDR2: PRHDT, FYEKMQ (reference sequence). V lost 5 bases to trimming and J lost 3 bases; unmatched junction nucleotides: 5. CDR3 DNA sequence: TGTGCCAGCAGCCTCCGGACAGGGAAAGAGACCCAGTACTTC. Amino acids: CASSLRTGKETQYF.

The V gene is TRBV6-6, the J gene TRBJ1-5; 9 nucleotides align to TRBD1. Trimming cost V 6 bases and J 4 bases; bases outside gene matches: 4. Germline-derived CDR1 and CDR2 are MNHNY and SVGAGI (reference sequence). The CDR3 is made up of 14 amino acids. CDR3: CASSRGTGNQPQHF. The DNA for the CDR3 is TGTGCCAGCAGCCGCGGGACAGGGAATCAGCCCCAGCATTTT.

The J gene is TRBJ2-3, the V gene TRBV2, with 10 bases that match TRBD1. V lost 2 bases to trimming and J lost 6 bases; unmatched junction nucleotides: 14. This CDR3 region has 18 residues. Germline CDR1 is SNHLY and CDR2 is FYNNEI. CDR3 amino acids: CASSETTGRTGGIDTQYF. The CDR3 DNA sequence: TGTGCCAGCAGTGAAACTACGGGTAGGACAGGGGGGATCGATACGCAGTATTTT.

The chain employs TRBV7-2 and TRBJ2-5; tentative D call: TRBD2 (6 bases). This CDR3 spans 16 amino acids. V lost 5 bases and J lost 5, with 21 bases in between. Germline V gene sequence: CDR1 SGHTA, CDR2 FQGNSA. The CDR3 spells CASSPRLVVVGETQYF. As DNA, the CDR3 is TGTGCCAGCAGCCCCCGACTAGTAGTCGTTGGGGAGACCCAGTACTTC.

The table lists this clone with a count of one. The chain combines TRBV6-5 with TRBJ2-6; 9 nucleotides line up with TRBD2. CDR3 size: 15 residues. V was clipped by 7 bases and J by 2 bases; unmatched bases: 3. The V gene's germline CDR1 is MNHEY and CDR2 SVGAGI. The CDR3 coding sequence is TGTGCCAGCACTAGCGGGAATGCTGGGGCCAACGTCCTGACTTTC. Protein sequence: CASTSGNAGANVLTF.

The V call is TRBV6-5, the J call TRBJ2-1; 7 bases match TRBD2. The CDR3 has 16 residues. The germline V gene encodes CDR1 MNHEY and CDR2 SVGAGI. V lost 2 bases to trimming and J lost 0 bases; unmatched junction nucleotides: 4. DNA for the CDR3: TGTGCCAGCAGTTACAACGGCGGGAGCTCCTACAATGAGCAGTTCTTC. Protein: CASSYNGGSSYNEQFF.

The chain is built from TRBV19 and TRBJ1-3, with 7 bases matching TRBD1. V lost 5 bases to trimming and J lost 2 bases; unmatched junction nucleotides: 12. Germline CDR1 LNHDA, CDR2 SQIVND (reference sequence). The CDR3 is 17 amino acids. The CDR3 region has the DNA TGTGCCAGTAGTCCACCGCGGGACAGTTCTACTGGAAACACCATATATTTT. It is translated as CASSPPRDSSTGNTIYF.

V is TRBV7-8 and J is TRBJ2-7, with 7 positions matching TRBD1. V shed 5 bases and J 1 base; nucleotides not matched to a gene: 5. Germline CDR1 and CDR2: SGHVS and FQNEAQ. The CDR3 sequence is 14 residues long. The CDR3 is CASSLGQISYEQYF. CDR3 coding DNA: TGTGCCAGCAGCCTGGGACAGATTTCCTACGAGCAGTACTTC.